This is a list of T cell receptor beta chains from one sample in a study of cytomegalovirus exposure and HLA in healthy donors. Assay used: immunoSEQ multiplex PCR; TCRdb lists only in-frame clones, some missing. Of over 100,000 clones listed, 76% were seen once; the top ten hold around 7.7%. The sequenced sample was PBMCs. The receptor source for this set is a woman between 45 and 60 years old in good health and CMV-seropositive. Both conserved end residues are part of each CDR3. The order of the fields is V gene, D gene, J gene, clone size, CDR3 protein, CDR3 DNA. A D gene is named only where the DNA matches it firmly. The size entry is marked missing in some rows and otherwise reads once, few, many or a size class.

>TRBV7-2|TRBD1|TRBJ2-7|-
CASSLKGAGEQYF
TGTGCCAGCAGCTTAAAGGGGGCGGGTGAGCAGTACTTC
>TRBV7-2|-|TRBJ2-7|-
CASSSPGLTSYEQYF
TGTGCCAGCAGCTCTCCGGGACTCACCAGTTACGAGCAGTACTTC
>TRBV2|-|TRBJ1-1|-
CASSEERGMMNTEAFF
TGTGCCAGCAGTGAGGAGAGGGGGATGATGAACACTGAAGCTTTCTTT
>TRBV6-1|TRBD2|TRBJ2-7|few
CASRATSGAYYEQYF
TGTGCCAGCAGGGCGACTAGCGGGGCGTACTACGAGCAGTACTTC
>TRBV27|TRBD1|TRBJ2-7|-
CASEDRGLSYEQYF
TGTGCCAGCGAGGACAGGGGTCTTTCCTACGAGCAGTACTTC
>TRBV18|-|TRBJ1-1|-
CASSPVGNVYTEAFF
TGTGCCAGCTCACCAGTGGGCAACGTTTACACTGAAGCTTTCTTT
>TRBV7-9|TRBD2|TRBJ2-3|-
CASSFQREFKDF
TGTGCCAGCAGCTTCCAGCGGGAGTTCAAGGATTTT
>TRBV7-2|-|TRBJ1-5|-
CASSVQGGQPQHF
TGTGCCAGCAGCGTCCAGGGCGGTCAGCCCCAGCATTTT
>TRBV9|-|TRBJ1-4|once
CASSVASTAEKLFF
TGTGCCAGCAGCGTAGCCTCCACAGCTGAAAAACTGTTTTTT
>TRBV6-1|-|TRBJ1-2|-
CASSLGAAGSYGYTF
TGTGCCAGCTCGTTGGGAGCCGCTGGGAGCTATGGCTACACCTTC
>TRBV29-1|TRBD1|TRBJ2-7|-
CSVADRGESLYEQYF
TGCAGCGTCGCTGACAGGGGGGAAAGTCTGTACGAGCAGTACTTC
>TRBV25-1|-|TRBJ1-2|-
CASSEGAPNYGYTF
TGTGCCAGCAGTGAAGGGGCTCCGAACTATGGCTACACCTTC
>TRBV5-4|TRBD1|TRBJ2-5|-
CASSLGRQGAQKTQYF
TGTGCCAGCAGCTTGGGTCGACAGGGGGCTCAAAAGACCCAGTACTTC
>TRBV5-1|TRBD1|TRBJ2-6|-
CASSIPDRAGANGLTF
TGCGCCAGCAGCATACCTGACAGGGCTGGGGCCAACGGCCTGACTTTC
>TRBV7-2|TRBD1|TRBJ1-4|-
CASSLNGQGTTNEKLFF
TGTGCCAGCAGCTTGAACGGACAGGGTACAACTAATGAAAAACTGTTTTTT
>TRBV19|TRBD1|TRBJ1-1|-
CASDTGTGGFVNTEAFF
TGTGCCAGTGACACCGGGACAGGGGGCTTCGTGAACACTGAAGCTTTCTTT
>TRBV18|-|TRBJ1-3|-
CASSPNTGGNTIYF
TGTGCCAGCTCACCCAACACGGGGGGAAACACCATATATTTT
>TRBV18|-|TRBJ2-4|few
CASSPSAGNIQYF
TGTGCCAGCTCACCAAGCGCGGGAAACATTCAGTACTTC
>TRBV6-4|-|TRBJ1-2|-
CASRPTGMGHGYTF
TGTGCCAGCAGACCCACAGGGATGGGCCACGGCTACACCTTC
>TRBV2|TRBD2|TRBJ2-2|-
CASSETGGTNTGELFF
TGTGCCAGCAGTGAAACGGGAGGGACGAACACCGGGGAGCTGTTTTTT
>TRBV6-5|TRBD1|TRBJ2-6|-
CASSQTGSGANVLTF
TGTGCCAGCAGTCAGACAGGGTCTGGGGCCAACGTCCTGACTTTC
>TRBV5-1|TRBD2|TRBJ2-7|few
CASSSRGASSYEQYF
TGCGCCAGCAGCTCGCGGGGGGCGAGCTCCTACGAGCAGTACTTC
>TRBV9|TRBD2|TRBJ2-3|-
CASSVGPTGAGGLDTQYF
TGTGCCAGCAGCGTAGGACCCACTGGAGCGGGGGGGCTAGATACGCAGTATTTT
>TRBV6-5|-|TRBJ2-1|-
CASTPGTSYNEQFF
TGTGCCAGCACCCCGGGGACAAGCTACAATGAGCAGTTCTTC
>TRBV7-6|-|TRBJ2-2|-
CASSLRTEGGELFF
TGTGCCAGCAGCTTACGGACTGAAGGCGGGGAGCTGTTTTTT
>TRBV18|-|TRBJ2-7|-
CASSIDRGGYEQYF
TGTGCCAGCTCAATTGACAGGGGAGGGTACGAGCAGTACTTC
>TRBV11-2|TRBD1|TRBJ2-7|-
CASSLERGPYEQYF
TGTGCCAGCAGCTTAGAAAGGGGGCCGTACGAGCAGTACTTC